The 26 T cell receptor beta chains reported below all come from one sample, sequenced in a study of neurological immune-mediated disorders. TCRdb ran MiXCR on the 5' RACE reads and lists one entry per CDR3 protein. The sample gives roughly 52,000 distinct CDR3 sequences, 3% to 4.5% of which show up once; 1.9% is in the top ten. Sequencing used CD4+ T cells from blood. These receptors were obtained from a woman aged 40 to 49 with multiple sclerosis.

V and J are TRBV5-1 and TRBJ1-4; D is unresolved. The CDR3 has 18 residues. Per germline, CDR1 SGHRS and CDR2 YFSETQ. V lost 0 bases and J lost 3, with 18 bases in between. The chain's CDR3 is CASSLGLDKRSPNEKLFF. The CDR3 bases are TGCGCCAGCAGCTTGGGATTAGATAAGAGGTCTCCTAATGAAAAACTGTTTTTT.

This clonotype was seen at least ten times. The rearrangement joins TRBV5-1 to TRBJ1-5, with D unresolved. The CDR3 has 14 residues. Trimming cost V 4 bases and J 0 bases, with 8 bases left between them. Germline CDR1 is SGHRS and CDR2 is YFSETQ. The CDR3 spells CASSEYSSNQPQHF. CDR3 DNA: TGCGCCAGCAGCGAGTACAGTAGCAATCAGCCCCAGCATTTT. Variable domain in full (rest from reference TRBV5-1 and TRBJ1-5): KAGVTQTPRYLIKTRGQQVTLSCSPISGHRSVSWYQQTPGQGLQFLFEYFSETQRNKGNFPGRFSGRQFSNSRSEMNVSTLELGDSALYLCASSEYSSNQPQHFGDGTRLSIL.

In its sample, this clonotype was seen many times. The V and J genes are TRBV5-1 and TRBJ2-1, with 11 bases identical to TRBD2. The germline V gene encodes CDR1 SGHRS and CDR2 YFSETQ. The V and J ends lost 4 bases and 7 bases, in that order; junction bases with no gene match: 10. The length of the CDR3 is 16 residues. The CDR3 loop reads CASSNILAGADNEQFF. CDR3 bases: TGCGCCAGCAGCAATATACTAGCGGGGGCCGATAATGAGCAGTTCTTC.

This clonotype was recorded many times. The CDR3 loop is CASSPLSGPGELFF. The CDR3, as DNA: TGTGCCAGCAGTCCTTTGTCTGGGCCCGGGGAGCTGTTTTTT. The chain uses TRBV6-6 and TRBJ2-2; D is uncertain. The CDR3 length is 14 residues. The V end lost 5 bases, the J end lost 6 bases, and 13 bases lay between the germline ends. Germline CDR1 reads MNHNY; CDR2 reads SVGAGI (reference sequence).

This clonotype showed up many times. The chain uses TRBV5-1 and TRBJ2-5, with TRBD2 identical over 10 bases. The CDR3 contains 16 residues. The germline V gene encodes CDR1 SGHRS and CDR2 YFSETQ. J was trimmed by 3 bases and V by 0 bases; bases with no gene match: 5. As DNA, the CDR3 is TGCGCCAGCAGCTTGGGAGCGGGGGGGCCTGAAGAGACCCAGTACTTC. It encodes CASSLGAGGPEETQYF.

This clonotype was seen ten or more times. V and J are TRBV20-1 and TRBJ2-1, with 7 positions matching TRBD1. V was clipped by 6 bases and J by 1 base; unmatched bases: 9. The CDR3 has 15 amino acids. Germline CDR1 DFQATT, CDR2 SNEGSKA (reference sequence). CDR3 residues: CSARTGDLSYNEQFF. CDR3 bases: TGCAGTGCCAGGACAGGCGATTTGTCCTACAATGAGCAGTTCTTC.

In its sample, this clonotype was seen many times. V usage is TRBV18 and J usage is TRBJ1-1, with unresolved D. The germline gives CDR1 KGHSH, CDR2 LQKENI. With 0 bases removed from V and 0 bases from J, the gap between germline ends came to 8 bases. The CDR3 totals 15 residues. In DNA form, the CDR3 reads TGTGCCAGCTCACCACCGGGAAGGTTGAACACTGAAGCTTTCTTT. The encoded protein is CASSPPGRLNTEAFF.

There are many counts of this clonotype. V usage is TRBV5-1 and J usage is TRBJ2-7; 9 bases are a match to TRBD1. Germline CDR1 and CDR2: SGHRS and YFSETQ. The CDR3 has 17 amino acids. V gave up 0 bases and J gave up 2 bases; unmatched junction bases: 9. CDR3 sequence (DNA): TGCGCCAGCAGCTTGGGCCTAACAGGGGGCGGAACCTACGAGCAGTACTTC. It codes for CASSLGLTGGGTYEQYF. Full variable domain (remainder filled in from reference TRBV5-1 and TRBJ2-7): KAGVTQTPRYLIKTRGQQVTLSCSPISGHRSVSWYQQTPGQGLQFLFEYFSETQRNKGNFPGRFSGRQFSNSRSEMNVSTLELGDSALYLCASSLGLTGGGTYEQYFGPGTRLTVT.

This clonotype appeared many times. This rearrangement joins TRBV11-2 to TRBJ2-3; 13 nucleotides align to TRBD2. The germline CDR1 and CDR2 sequences are SGHAT and FQNNGV. The CDR3 spans 16 residues. With 5 bases clipped from V and 6 bases from J, the junction kept 8 bases outside the gene matches. This chain's CDR3 is CASSIGLAGAQDTQYF. The CDR3 DNA reads TGTGCCAGCAGCATCGGACTAGCGGGGGCACAGGATACGCAGTATTTT.

This clonotype showed up many times. J is TRBJ2-7 and V is TRBV15, with D hard to call. The ends were cut back, 0 bases at V and 2 bases at J, with 5 bases in the middle. The CDR3 loop spans 13 amino acids. The germline V gene has CDR1 LNHNV and CDR2 YYDKDF (reference sequence). The CDR3 sequence: CATSRDLTYEQYF. The CDR3 coding sequence is TGTGCCACCAGCAGAGACCTAACCTACGAGCAGTACTTC.

This clonotype was found many times. The chain links TRBV12-3 or TRBV12-4 to TRBJ2-3; no firm D call. The ends were cut back, 0 bases at V and 6 bases at J, with 13 bases in the middle. This CDR3 region has 15 residues. This chain's CDR3 is CASSLATSGRDTQYF. For the CDR3, the DNA is TGTGCCAGCAGTTTAGCGACATCGGGCCGGGATACGCAGTATTTT.

The table lists this clonotype with many counts. The V and J genes are TRBV4-1 and TRBJ2-1, with 10 bases fitting TRBD1. Trimming took 4 bases from V and 3 from J; bases not matched to a gene: 9. Germline CDR1 reads MGHRA; CDR2 reads YSYEKL. The CDR3 sequence is 17 residues long. In nucleotides, the CDR3 is TGCGCCAGCAGCCCAACCCGGACAGGGGGGGACTACAATGAGCAGTTCTTC. Translation gives CASSPTRTGGDYNEQFF.

This clonotype was observed many times. This CDR3 reads CASSLTGGVEQFF. DNA for the CDR3: TGTGCCAGCAGCTTAACGGGGGGGGTTGAGCAGTTCTTC. V is TRBV7-2 and J is TRBJ2-1, with TRBD2 matching over 8 bases. This CDR3 region has 13 residues. The germline V gene encodes CDR1 SGHTA and CDR2 FQGNSA. Trimming took 2 bases from V and 9 from J; bases not matched to a gene: 3.

The table lists this clonotype with many counts. This chain connects TRBV5-1 to TRBJ1-3; D is unclear. Per the germline V gene, CDR1 is SGHRS and CDR2 is YFSETQ. The CDR3 runs 16 residues. The V gene lost 0 bases and the J gene lost 3 bases, with 13 bases spanning the gap. This CDR3 reads CASSLVSPIFGNTIYF. The CDR3, as DNA: TGCGCCAGCAGCTTGGTGTCGCCAATTTTTGGAAACACCATATATTTT.

This clonotype was counted ten times or more. V and J are TRBV6-2 or TRBV6-3 and TRBJ2-3; 9 nucleotides align to TRBD2. Losses at the gene ends were 2 bases for V and 8 bases for J; bases not matched to a gene: 5. The CDR3 runs 14 residues. Germline lookup yields CDR1 MNHEY and CDR2 SVGEGT. Here the CDR3 DNA reads TGTGCCAGCAGTTACGGGACTAGCCTCGGTACGCAGTATTTT. It codes for CASSYGTSLGTQYF.

This clonotype came up many times. The chain employs TRBV9 and TRBJ1-6; D uncertain. Trimming stripped 1 base from V and 7 bases from J, with 12 bases between. CDR3 length: 15 residues. Germline V gene lookup returns CDR1 SGDLS and CDR2 YYNGEE. CDR3 nucleotide sequence: TGTGCCAGCAGCGTAAATCCTCAGCCGAATTCACCCCTCCACTTT. As protein: CASSVNPQPNSPLHF.

The table lists this clonotype with many counts. V is TRBV5-1 and J is TRBJ2-2; 7 bases align to TRBD2. This CDR3 comprises 17 residues. The V segment lost 2 bases and the J segment 1 base; nucleotides outside the gene matches: 8. The germline CDR1 and CDR2 sequences are SGHRS and YFSETQ. DNA of the CDR3: TGCGCCAGCAGCTTTTTTCCGGGACTACGGAACACCGGGGAGCTGTTTTTT. Its protein product is CASSFFPGLRNTGELFF.

This clonotype has ten or more counts. V and J are TRBV20-1 and TRBJ2-1; 11 bases map to TRBD2. Germline lookup yields CDR1 DFQATT and CDR2 SNEGSKA (reference sequence). Losses at the gene ends were 3 bases for V and 6 bases for J; bases not matched to a gene: 7. This CDR3 comprises 15 residues. CDR3 amino acids: CSASISGGAGNEQFF. CDR3 nucleotide sequence: TGCAGTGCTAGCATTAGCGGGGGGGCCGGCAATGAGCAGTTCTTC.

This clonotype has ten or more counts. The V call is TRBV7-8, the J call TRBJ1-6, with D perhaps TRBD1 (5 bases). V lost 1 base and J 0 bases, leaving 10 bases between the germline ends. Germline V gene data show CDR1 as SGHVS and CDR2 as FQNEAQ. This CDR3 is built from 17 residues. CDR3 sequence: CASSLEAGSSYNSPLHF. CDR3 sequence (DNA): TGTGCCAGCAGCTTAGAGGCAGGGAGCTCCTATAATTCACCCCTCCACTTT.

This clonotype was observed a few times. This rearrangement joins TRBV11-2 to TRBJ1-6; the D gene is possibly TRBD1 (5 bases). With 1 base removed from V and 7 bases from J, the gap between germline ends came to 23 bases. The CDR3 runs to 19 residues. Germline V gene data show CDR1 as SGHAT and CDR2 as FQNNGV. CDR3 amino acids: CASSLGAVNKRGWNSPLHF. Here the CDR3 DNA reads TGTGCCAGCAGCTTAGGGGCCGTAAACAAGCGGGGGTGGAATTCACCCCTCCACTTT. Looking up the rest from reference TRBV11-2 and TRBJ1-6 gives the full variable domain: EAGVAQSPRYKIIEKRQSVAFWCNPISGHATLYWYQQILGQGPKLLIQFQNNGVVDDSQLPKDRFSAERLKGVDSTLKIQPAKLEDSAVYLCASSLGAVNKRGWNSPLHFGNGTRLTVT.

This clonotype appeared many times. V gene TRBV6-4 combines with J gene TRBJ1-6, with 7 bases matching TRBD1. The germline CDR1 and CDR2 sequences are MRHNA and SNTAGT. V shed 9 bases, J shed 9 bases, and the junction held 14 bases outside the gene matches. This CDR3 is 15 amino acids long. CDR3 protein: CARTQGQCICSPLHF. The CDR3 nucleotides read TGTGCCAGGACACAGGGGCAGTGTATTTGTTCACCCCTCCACTTT.

At least ten counts were recorded for this clonotype. This sequence joins TRBV18 and TRBJ2-7; the D is unclear. The CDR3 runs 14 residues. Germline V gene data show CDR1 as KGHSH and CDR2 as LQKENI. V was trimmed by 0 bases and J by 1 base, leaving 7 bases between them. The CDR3 here is CASSPPRVSYEQYF. In DNA form, the CDR3 reads TGTGCCAGCTCACCACCCCGCGTTTCCTACGAGCAGTACTTC.

This clonotype was picked up many times. The chain carries TRBV5-1 and TRBJ2-5, with D possibly being TRBD1 (5 bases). The V end was cut by 7 bases, the J end by 0 bases, with 7 bases between. The CDR3 sequence is 12 residues long. Germline assignment: CDR1 SGHRS and CDR2 YFSETQ. The CDR3 reads CASRTNQETQYF. DNA for the CDR3: TGCGCCAGCCGGACAAACCAAGAGACCCAGTACTTC.

This clonotype showed up many times. The chain joins TRBV10-3 to TRBJ1-2; 8 positions agree with TRBD1. This CDR3 has 13 residues. Germline CDR1 reads ENHRY; CDR2 reads SYGVKD. Trimming cost V 7 bases and J 7 bases; bases outside gene matches: 8. The CDR3 DNA sequence: TGTGCCATCATCCAAAACCAGGGGGCTGGCTACACCTTC. Protein product: CAIIQNQGAGYTF.

This clonotype came up many times. The chain carries TRBV7-2 and TRBJ2-3, with 7 bases that match TRBD1. The V segment lost 5 bases and the J segment 2 bases; nucleotides outside the gene matches: 4. There are 14 residues in the CDR3. Germline assignment: CDR1 SGHTA and CDR2 FQGNSA. In nucleotides, the CDR3 is TGTGCCAGCAGCCTGACAGGGCCCACAGATACGCAGTATTTT. Its translation: CASSLTGPTDTQYF.

This clonotype has at least ten counts. The V call is TRBV7-9, the J call TRBJ1-6; maybe TRBD1 (6 bases). The V end lost 5 bases, the J end lost 9 bases, and 20 bases lay between the germline ends. The length of the CDR3 is 16 residues. The germline gives CDR1 SEHNR, CDR2 FQNEAQ (reference sequence). CDR3 amino acids: CASSPSKGGAGSPLHF. CDR3 sequence (DNA): TGTGCCAGCAGCCCCTCGAAGGGGGGCGCCGGTTCACCCCTCCACTTT.